This paragraph covers one TCR beta chain sequence. No antigen is known for it. The CDR3 loop spans 13 amino acids. In germline, CDR1 is SGHNT, CDR2 YYREEE (reference sequence). V gave up 6 bases and J gave up 2 bases, with 11 bases separating them. Patients newly diagnosed with hyperthyroidism, under 2 months' duration, were aged 18 to 65, the study reports. This entry belongs to a study of Graves' ophthalmopathy and Graves' hyperthyroidism. Study-level results: A 13-signature model separated ophthalmopathy from stable hyperthyroidism, reaching approximately 88% sensitivity and less than 83% specificity cross-validated.

Amplification of the TCR beta CDR3 regions used RNA transcripts (as template). Second-round multiplex PCR came after first-round RT-PCR with HTBI primers. TCRdb analysed the multiplex PCR reads with MiXCR anew, one entry per CDR3 protein. The sample consists of around 1.1 million distinct CDR3 sequences, 35% to 40% of them appearing once. The material sequenced was peripheral blood or thyroid tissue (not recorded which). The source is an adult man with Graves' hyperthyroidism. The chain employs TRBV5-4 and TRBJ1-2, with D tentatively TRBD1 (6 bases). The CDR3 DNA reads as TGTGCCAGCACCGACAGGAACAACTATGGCTACACCTTC. Translation gives CASTDRNNYGYTF.